The text below deals with one T cell receptor beta chain. Its target is unknown. This sample's treatment: approximately 10-day PBMC culture with coronavirus spike peptide pools or control peptides (ViraFEST assay). CD4+ T cells that had been cultured provided DNA sequenced with the Oncomine TCR Beta short-read assay. TCRdb passed the PCR reads through MiXCR, listing each CDR3 protein once. The profile covers more than 10,000 distinct CDR3 sequences, with around a third appearing a single time and about a sixth taken by the ten largest. With V trimmed by 8 bases and J by 2 bases, 0 bases remained unmatched. CDR1 and CDR2 from the germline V gene are WSHSY and SAAADI. There are 11 residues in the CDR3. This record belongs to a study of vaccination and CD4 T cells after COVID-19.

This specimen consisted of CD4+ T cells from blood, cultured in vitro, obtained after SARS-CoV-2 vaccination. The V call is TRBV10-2, the J call TRBJ2-7; 7 nucleotides align to TRBD1. The receptor's source is a human donor who had recovered from COVID-19. CDR3: CASGTAYEQYF. The CDR3 DNA follows: TGCGCCAGCGGGACAGCCTACGAGCAGTACTTC.